This T cell receptor beta chain was recorded in a study of T cell clonotyping in hematopoietic cell transplantation. Study-wide background: Cytoreduction preceded collection of pretransplant recipient samples. Broader study findings: CD4 and CD8 repertoire contributions could not be separated without sorting. Recipient TCR diversity dropped after transplant; expanded clonotypes rose from day 30 to 180. Broader posttransplant TCR repertoire diversity was predicted by graft donor and pretransplant recipient Inverse Simpson Index values.

Concerning this clone itself: Its cognate antigen is unknown.

Germline V lookup: CDR1 SNHLY, CDR2 FYNNEI. The CDR3 spans 14 residues. Trimming left V 2 bases short and J 5 bases short, with 11 bases between. Assay: immunoSEQ multiplex PCR; the TCRdb copy retains only in-frame clones and omits some. The profile covers approximately 41,000 clones, with approximately 81% appearing a single time and about 2.6% taken by the ten largest. The time point is: recipient sample about 28 days before transplant, after cytoreduction. The TCR originated in a man between 60 and 75 years old with acute myeloid leukemia. Some clones in this sample may be carry-over from other donors' samples. Specimen: peripheral blood mononuclear cells, collected before stem cell transplant. The V call is TRBV2, the J call TRBJ2-3; no clear D gene. In DNA, the CDR3 is TGTGCCAGCAGTGAATTTAGGCGGATAGATACGCAGTATTTT. It specifies CASSEFRRIDTQYF.